This entry describes one TCR beta chain. This clonotype has ten or more counts. Its specific antigen is unknown. No quality values exist for individual bases; no much larger clone is one base distant. This record belongs to a study of blood T cells in healthy people across ages (dated by TCRdb to the mid-2010s). Some background on the complete study: In model experiments, template switching captured about one uniquely barcoded TCR beta cDNA molecule for every two T cells. To track age-related changes in TCR beta repertoire diversity, the study relied on deep sequencing normalized with unique cDNA molecular identifiers. Donors were grouped into four age groups: young (average 16 years), middle-aged (39), aged (around 60) and long-lived (82). Donors of different ages were randomly distributed across sequencing lanes to avoid experimental bias. Using the same blood draw, the study looked at two additional independent replicas of 1 million unique cDNA reads for two donors, one aged 18 to 30 and the other aged 80 or older.

From the cysteine through the phenylalanine, the CDR3 covers 16 amino acids. Of the read, only the CDR3 DNA is kept; its 48 bases are in frame from base 1. From the germline V gene (reference sequence), CDR1 is DFQATT and CDR2 is SNEGSKA. The germline ends are 13 bases apart after V is trimmed by 0 bases and J by 1 base. The full study reports these points: Observed TCR beta diversity per million T cells fell roughly linearly with age, and a significant reduction was already apparent by age roughly 41. Because the CMV infection status of the donors was unknown, age-related changes in expanded clonotypes may potentially have been confounded. The percentage of naive T cells measured by flow cytometry correlated strongly with observed TCR beta diversity. Estimates of total diversity from one million sequenced T cells were regarded as lower bounds and underestimates. Since profiling was done on bulk unsorted PBMCs, naive and antigen-experienced compartments could not be conclusively compared. Compared with the aged group, more naive CD4+ T cells, fewer expanded clones and increased TCR diversity were shown by the long-lived group, suggesting age selection.

Libraries were built with 5' RACE. Instrument on record: Illumina HiSeq 2500. A second PCR of roughly 6 to 11 cycles was run with a J-beta primer mix and a sample-barcoded 5' primer. A template-switch 5' adaptor carrying 12 random nucleotides introduced a unique molecular identifier onto each TCR beta cDNA molecule. Each sample yielded at least 3 million CDR3-containing paired-end reads. The Mint cDNA synthesis kit, primed by a TRBC-specific oligonucleotide, was used to synthesize first-strand cDNA from all RNA. Following uracil-DNA glycosylase treatment, a first 18-cycle PCR with universal primers M1SS and BC2_uni_R was performed on all cDNA. Per the source publication's procedure: Each sample was normalized by randomly selecting 1 million high-quality reads, each carrying a distinct molecular identifier. Instead of being binned into consensus sequences, reads that shared molecular identifiers were thrown out. MiTCR, with a Q25 quality threshold and the strictest error-elimination algorithm, was used for CDR3 identification, clonotype clustering and error correction. A nonparametric unseen species model using Euler transformation provided a lower-bound estimate of total TCR beta diversity. The public sequencing data were trimmed at Q25 with fastp and processed into clonotypes with MiXCR by TCRdb, which kept only in-frame beta chains. Rows with one shared CDR3 protein collapse into an entry with the most common genes and DNA. TCRdb's processing, not the study's, gives the V and J calls here. Recorded for this sample are 270,000 or so distinct CDR3 sequences; 27% of them occurred a single time. The biggest ten clones account for around 29% of the sample.

The donors were roughly 40 Caucasian individuals from Russia, aged roughly 6 to 100 years, who were systemically healthy. Around 10 milliliters of peripheral blood were collected from each donor into EDTA-treated Vacutainer tubes. Ficoll-Paque density-gradient centrifugation was used to isolate PBMCs, with at least 6.5 million per sample. Trizol reagent was used to extract total RNA from the PBMCs, yielding at least 5 micrograms per sample. For every donor, an aliquot of PBMCs went through flow cytometry to measure the percentages of naive CD45RAhigh/CD27high T cells. Material for sequencing was blood. This receptor was obtained from a woman aged 70-85 years in good health. The chain is assembled from TRBV20-1 and TRBJ2-4, with the D gene call left open. The CDR3 protein is CSAREVQARAKNIQYF. The nucleotides read TGCAGTGCTAGAGAGGTGCAGGCGCGCGCCAAAAACATTCAGTACTTC.